The present T cell receptor (beta chain) was sequenced within a study of blood T cell repertoires in COVID-19. TCRdb's copy holds only in-frame clones and misses some; the assay was immunoSEQ multiplex PCR. The profile shows some 87,000 clones, 85% to 95% of them singletons. CDR3 length equals 16 residues. After removal of 10 bases from V and 0 bases from J, the junction contained 12 bases not matched to a gene. In germline, CDR1 is ENHRY, CDR2 SYGVKD. The clonotype was recovered from a woman aged 55-75 years with active COVID-19. The sample consisted of peripheral blood. The J gene is TRBJ1-3, the V gene TRBV10-3; 7 bases line up with TRBD1. CDR3 loop: CATYKGQTSSGNTIYF. The CDR3 region has the DNA TGTGCCACCTATAAGGGACAGACTAGCTCTGGAAACACCATATATTTT.